Below are 22 T cell receptor beta chains sequenced from a single sample in a study of shared clonotypes between healthy human individuals. Clones were read by immunoSEQ multiplex PCR, and TCRdb kept only the in-frame ones, dropping some. Of approximately 1.5 million clones listed, 95% to 99% were seen once; the top ten hold roughly 0.45%. The sample taken for sequencing was naive CD4+ T cells sorted from blood. Subset meaning: CD45RA+ positively selected. The receptors come from a man aged 25-40 years in good health.

The CDR3 protein is CASSLDEREGLIEQYF. The DNA for the CDR3 is TGTGCCAGCAGCTTAGACGAGCGGGAGGGCCTTATCGAGCAGTACTTC. The V and J genes are TRBV11-2 and TRBJ2-7; TRBD2 agrees at 10 bases. The V segment lost 0 bases and the J segment 6 bases; nucleotides outside the gene matches: 8. This CDR3 spans 16 amino acids. CDR1 SGHAT and CDR2 FQNNGV come from the germline V gene.

This clone was counted only a few times. The rearrangement joins TRBV28 to TRBJ2-2; 10 positions match TRBD1. This CDR3 has 15 residues. With V trimmed by 5 bases and J by 3 bases, 3 bases remained unmatched. Looked up from germline, CDR1 is MDHEN and CDR2 is SYDVKM. The CDR3 protein is CASSPDRGDTGELFF. The DNA of the CDR3 is TGTGCCAGCAGTCCGGACAGGGGGGACACCGGGGAGCTGTTTTTT.

V is TRBV10-3 and J is TRBJ1-1; no clear D. The CDR3 is 13 amino acids. Germline-derived CDR1 and CDR2 are ENHRY and SYGVKD. The germline V and J ends were trimmed by 3 bases and 1 base, with 6 bases remaining between them. The CDR3 reads CAISESTNTEAFF. CDR3 sequence (DNA): TGTGCCATCAGTGAATCAACGAACACTGAAGCTTTCTTT.

This chain uses TRBV27 with TRBJ2-7; 9 nucleotides align to TRBD2. CDR3 length: 16 amino acids. V lost 6 bases to trimming and J lost 2 bases; unmatched junction nucleotides: 11. CDR1 is MNHEY, CDR2 SMNVEV, per germline (reference sequence). The CDR3 DNA follows: TGTGCCAGCAGCTCCACCAGCGGGAGGCTGACCTACGAGCAGTACTTC. This codes for CASSSTSGRLTYEQYF.

The J gene is TRBJ2-7, the V gene TRBV28; maybe TRBD1 (6 bases). Trimming left V 6 bases short and J 6 bases short, with 12 bases between. Germline CDR1 reads MDHEN; CDR2 reads SYDVKM. There are 12 residues in the CDR3. The CDR3 DNA sequence: TGTGCCAGCAGGCCTCAGGGGTTCGAGCAGTACTTC. Residues: CASRPQGFEQYF.

V and J are TRBV28 and TRBJ2-7, with 7 positions matching TRBD2. Germline V gene lookup returns CDR1 MDHEN and CDR2 SYDVKM. The CDR3 is 16 residues long. The junction had 13 bases not matched to a gene; V was cut back by 6 bases and J by 2 bases. CDR3 in amino acids: CASRNRPSRGAYEQYF. DNA for the CDR3: TGTGCCAGCAGGAACCGCCCCAGCCGGGGGGCCTACGAGCAGTACTTC.

This clone appeared once. The chain joins TRBV19 to TRBJ2-7, with a weak D call TRBD1 (6 bases). V lost 5 bases, J lost 6 bases, and 20 bases lay in between. The germline CDR1 and CDR2 sequences are LNHDA and SQIVND (reference sequence). The CDR3 covers 15 residues. As DNA, the CDR3 is TGTGCCAGTAGTGCGGGTCGACAGGCGCCTGGCGAGCAGTACTTC. Translating it yields CASSAGRQAPGEQYF.

This clone appeared a single time. V is TRBV5-1 and J is TRBJ1-1; the D gene is possibly TRBD1 (5 bases). Germline CDR1 reads SGHRS; CDR2 reads YFSETQ. The CDR3 totals 13 residues. The V end lost 4 bases, the J end lost 3 bases, and 10 bases lay between the germline ends. CDR3 coding DNA: TGCGCCAGCAGCATGGGGCGCGACACTGAAGCTTTCTTT. It translates to CASSMGRDTEAFF.

The chain employs TRBV7-2 and TRBJ1-2; 8 bases align to TRBD1. Losses at the gene ends were 5 bases for V and 2 bases for J; bases not matched to a gene: 19. Germline CDR1 reads SGHTA; CDR2 reads FQGNSA. The CDR3 has 19 amino acids. The CDR3 here is CASSLRGTGRLGPNYGYTF. DNA of the CDR3: TGTGCCAGCAGCCTCAGGGGGACAGGCCGCCTCGGCCCCAACTATGGCTACACCTTC.

The chain is built from TRBV2 and TRBJ1-4; no firm D call. Germline loops: CDR1 SNHLY, CDR2 FYNNEI. This CDR3 is built from 13 residues. Trimming pared 5 bases from V and 5 bases from J, leaving 9 bases between. The CDR3, as DNA: TGTGCCAGCAGTCGGGGAAAGAATGAAAAACTGTTTTTT. Amino acid sequence: CASSRGKNEKLFF.

The chain links TRBV19 to TRBJ2-2; D call uncertain. Deletions cut 4 bases from V and 6 bases from J, with 15 bases between. The germline gives CDR1 LNHDA, CDR2 SQIVND (reference sequence). The CDR3 runs to 15 residues. CDR3 nucleotide sequence: TGTGCCAGTAGTACTCGACCGGATAGGGCCGGGGAGCTGTTTTTT. The encoded protein is CASSTRPDRAGELFF.

The J gene is TRBJ2-5, the V gene TRBV10-3, with D maybe TRBD1 (6 bases). The germline V and J ends were trimmed by 0 bases and 5 bases, with 13 bases remaining between them. Germline-derived CDR1 and CDR2 are ENHRY and SYGVKD. The CDR3 length is 15 residues. In DNA form, the CDR3 reads TGTGCCATCAGTGAGTCGACAGGCCCCGGGGAGACCCAGTACTTC. It codes for CAISESTGPGETQYF.

The chain uses TRBV5-1 and TRBJ1-1, with TRBD1 matching over 10 bases. V dropped 4 bases and J dropped 11; count of bases not matched to a gene: 11. The CDR3 runs to 14 residues. Germline V CDR1 and CDR2: SGHRS, YFSETQ. CDR3 nucleotide sequence: TGCGCCAGCAGCCCCGGGCCGGGACAGGGGATCGCTTTCTTT. Encoded protein: CASSPGPGQGIAFF.

The J gene is TRBJ2-1, the V gene TRBV9; D is ambiguous. The CDR3 sequence is 13 residues long. Germline V gene sequence: CDR1 SGDLS, CDR2 YYNGEE. V was clipped by 0 bases and J by 9 bases, with 10 bases between them. The CDR3 nucleotides are TGTGCCAGCAGCGTAGCGCCCAATTTTGAGCAGTTCTTC. As protein: CASSVAPNFEQFF.

The V gene is TRBV29-1, the J gene TRBJ1-2; D remains ambiguous. CDR3 length equals 12 residues. V was cut by 8 bases and J by 8 bases, with 18 bases left in between. The germline CDR1 and CDR2 sequences are SQVTM and ANQGSEA. CDR3 residues: CSSRSVLGGYTF. The CDR3 DNA reads TGCAGCTCCCGCTCGGTCCTAGGCGGCTACACCTTC.

The chain combines TRBV4-1 with TRBJ2-1; D ambiguous. This CDR3 is 12 amino acids long. The germline V gene has CDR1 MGHRA and CDR2 YSYEKL. V was pared by 3 bases and J by 6 bases, with 6 bases between. The CDR3 protein is CASSQYINEQFF. The CDR3 DNA is TGCGCCAGCAGCCAGTATATCAATGAGCAGTTCTTC.

The V gene is TRBV7-8, the J gene TRBJ2-1; 12 bases are shared with TRBD2. With V trimmed by 6 bases and J by 6 bases, 12 bases remained unmatched. The CDR3 sequence is 17 residues long. Germline loops: CDR1 SGHVS, CDR2 FQNEAQ. The CDR3 nucleotides read TGTGCCAGCAGGTTCCCCCCCTCTAGCGGGAGGGCCAATGAGCAGTTCTTC. Translating it yields CASRFPPSSGRANEQFF. Complete variable domain (other parts from reference TRBV7-8 and TRBJ2-1): GAGVSQSPRYKVAKRGQDVALRCDPISGHVSLFWYQQALGQGPEFLTYFQNEAQLDKSGLPSDRFFAERPEGSVSTLKIQRTQQEDSAVYLCASRFPPSSGRANEQFFGPGTRLTVL.

On this clone: Other DNA variants within this sample encode the same CDR3. This rearrangement joins TRBV6-5 to TRBJ2-5; D may be TRBD2 (6 bases). The V gene's germline CDR1 is MNHEY and CDR2 SVGAGI. Trimming took off 6 bases at V and 5 bases at J, with 10 bases between the two ends. This CDR3 region has 12 residues. DNA of the CDR3: TGTGCCAGCAGCCCCCGGGGGGAGACCCAGTACTTC. It encodes CASSPRGETQYF.

A single count supports this clone. The J gene is TRBJ2-3, the V gene TRBV9; unclear D gene. V was cut by 3 bases and J by 5 bases, with 10 bases left in between. There are 13 residues in the CDR3. Looked up from germline, CDR1 is SGDLS and CDR2 is YYNGEE. This CDR3 reads CASSAKIEDTQYF. CDR3 DNA: TGTGCCAGCAGCGCAAAGATTGAAGATACGCAGTATTTT.

This rearrangement joins TRBV5-1 to TRBJ1-1; the D gene is possibly TRBD1 (5 bases). The CDR3 has 14 residues. Trimming cost V 5 bases and J 1 base, with 12 bases left between them. CDR1 and CDR2 (germline): SGHRS, YFSETQ. The CDR3 loop is CASRFGAGNTEAFF. The CDR3 DNA follows: TGCGCCAGCAGGTTTGGGGCGGGGAACACTGAAGCTTTCTTT. Supplemented by reference TRBV5-1 and TRBJ1-1, the full variable domain reads KAGVTQTPRYLIKTRGQQVTLSCSPISGHRSVSWYQQTPGQGLQFLFEYFSETQRNKGNFPGRFSGRQFSNSRSEMNVSTLELGDSALYLCASRFGAGNTEAFFGQGTRLTVV.

The rearrangement uses TRBV9 and TRBJ2-3; TRBD2 matches at 15 bases. CDR1 and CDR2 from the germline V gene are SGDLS and YYNGEE. V lost 4 bases, J lost 5 bases, and 5 bases stayed unmatched. The CDR3 length is 16 residues. The CDR3 spells CASSRGLAGGLDTQYF. In DNA form, the CDR3 reads TGTGCCAGCAGCCGAGGACTAGCGGGAGGGCTAGATACGCAGTATTTT. The full variable domain, its missing parts supplied by reference TRBV9 and TRBJ2-3, is DSGVTQTPKHLITATGQRVTLRCSPRSGDLSVYWYQQSLDQGLQFLIQYYNGEERAKGNILERFSAQQFPDLHSELNLSSLELGDSALYFCASSRGLAGGLDTQYFGPGTRLTVL.

The genes are TRBV5-1 and TRBJ2-2; 14 bases agree with TRBD2. Germline V gene sequence: CDR1 SGHRS, CDR2 YFSETQ. The CDR3 covers 17 residues. The V segment lost 4 bases and the J segment 5 bases; nucleotides outside the gene matches: 7. This chain's CDR3 is CASSPGLAGGDTGELFF. CDR3 sequence (DNA): TGCGCCAGCAGCCCCGGACTAGCGGGAGGAGATACCGGGGAGCTGTTTTTT.